The clone carrying this T cell receptor beta chain was seen more than once but under ten times. The data were taken from a study of human T cells and chemical hapten exposure. Stated time point: healthy volunteer bleed at 6 weeks. Total RNA came from unfractionated whole blood. MiXCR was run by TCRdb on the RACE reads, yielding one entry per CDR3 protein. The repertoire holds about 65,000 distinct CDR3 sequences, with roughly 6.6% as singletons. The CDR3 length is 13 residues. Trimming stripped 0 bases from V and 1 base from J, with 5 bases between. Germline V gene sequence: CDR1 SGHRS, CDR2 YFSETQ. Sequenced sample: whole blood. The gene calls are TRBV5-1 and TRBJ2-7; no clear D. The source of this sequence is a female donor in good health. Some clones in this sample may be carry-over from other donors' samples. The DNA for the CDR3 is TGCGCCAGCAGCTTGGAGGTATCCTACGAGCAGTACTTC. This gives the protein CASSLEVSYEQYF.